Included here is one TCR beta chain sequence, with context. The antigen remains unidentified. The source of the sample is a study of T cells expressing NK-cell markers. On the study more broadly: Eight donors were sequenced, of whom seven were HCMV-seropositive, while the remaining one was HCMV-seronegative.

TCRdb reprocessed the 5' RACE reads and keeps a single row for each CDR3 protein, giving no DNA. Recorded for this sample: 150,000 to 160,000 distinct CDR3 sequences. CDR1 is SEHNR and CDR2 is FQNEAQ in the germline V gene (reference sequence). There are 15 residues in the CDR3. Regarding the study as a whole: Once again these clonotypes came out on top in the CD3+CD56-NKG2C+ fraction of a few donors.

The receptor comes from a woman aged 50 to 60 in good health. The rearrangement uses TRBV7-9 and TRBJ2-3; absent DNA, TCRdb's TRBD1 call cannot be checked. Sequencing was done on a sample of blood T cells: a sorted CD56 or NKG2C T cell subset, CD4+ or CD8+ T cells, or bulk PBMC T cells (not recorded which). The CDR3 spells CASSPRDKDTDTQYF. The whole variable domain, filled in from reference TRBV7-9 and TRBJ2-3, reads DTGVSQNPRHKITKRGQNVTFRCDPISEHNRLYWYRQTLGQGPEFLTYFQNEAQLEKSRLLSDRFSAERPKGSFSTLEIQRTEQGDSAMYLCASSPRDKDTDTQYFGPGTRLTVL.